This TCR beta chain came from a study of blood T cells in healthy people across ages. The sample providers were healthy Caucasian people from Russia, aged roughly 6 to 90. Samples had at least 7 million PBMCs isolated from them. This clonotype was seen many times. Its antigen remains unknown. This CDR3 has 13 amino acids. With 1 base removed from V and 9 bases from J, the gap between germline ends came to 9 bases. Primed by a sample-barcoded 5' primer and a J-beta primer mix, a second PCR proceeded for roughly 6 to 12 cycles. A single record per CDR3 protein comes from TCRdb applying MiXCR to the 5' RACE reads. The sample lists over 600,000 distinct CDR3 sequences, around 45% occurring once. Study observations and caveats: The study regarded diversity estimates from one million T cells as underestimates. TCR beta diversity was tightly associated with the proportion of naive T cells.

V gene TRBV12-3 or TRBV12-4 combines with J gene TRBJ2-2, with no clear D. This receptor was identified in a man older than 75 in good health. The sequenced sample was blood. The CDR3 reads CASSLVFVRELFF. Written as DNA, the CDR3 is TGTGCCAGCAGTTTAGTCTTTGTGAGGGAGCTGTTTTTT.